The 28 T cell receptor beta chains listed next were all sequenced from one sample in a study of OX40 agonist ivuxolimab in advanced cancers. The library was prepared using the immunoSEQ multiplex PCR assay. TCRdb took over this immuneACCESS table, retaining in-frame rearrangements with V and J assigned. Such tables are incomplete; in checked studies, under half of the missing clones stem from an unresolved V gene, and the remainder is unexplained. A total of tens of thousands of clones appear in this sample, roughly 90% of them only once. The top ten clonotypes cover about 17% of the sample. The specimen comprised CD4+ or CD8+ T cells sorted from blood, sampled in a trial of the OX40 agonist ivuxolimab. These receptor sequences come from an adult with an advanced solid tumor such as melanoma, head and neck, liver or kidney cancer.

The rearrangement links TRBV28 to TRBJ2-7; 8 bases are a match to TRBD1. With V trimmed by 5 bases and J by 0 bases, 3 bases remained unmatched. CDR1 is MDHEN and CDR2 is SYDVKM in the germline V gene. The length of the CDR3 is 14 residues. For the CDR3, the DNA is TGTGCCAGCAGTGCCACAGGGGGCTCCTACGAGCAGTACTTC. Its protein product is CASSATGGSYEQYF.

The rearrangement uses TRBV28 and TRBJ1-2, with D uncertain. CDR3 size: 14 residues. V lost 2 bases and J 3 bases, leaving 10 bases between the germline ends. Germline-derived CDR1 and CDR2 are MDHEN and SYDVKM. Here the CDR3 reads CASSLEEEYYGYTF. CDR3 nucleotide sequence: TGTGCCAGCAGTTTAGAGGAGGAGTACTATGGCTACACCTTC.

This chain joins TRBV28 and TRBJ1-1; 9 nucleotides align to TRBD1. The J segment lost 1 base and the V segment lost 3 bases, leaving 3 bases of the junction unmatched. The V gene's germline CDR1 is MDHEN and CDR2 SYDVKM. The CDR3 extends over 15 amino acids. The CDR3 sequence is CASSLAGQGNTEAFF. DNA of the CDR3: TGTGCCAGCAGTTTGGCGGGACAGGGGAACACTGAAGCTTTCTTT.

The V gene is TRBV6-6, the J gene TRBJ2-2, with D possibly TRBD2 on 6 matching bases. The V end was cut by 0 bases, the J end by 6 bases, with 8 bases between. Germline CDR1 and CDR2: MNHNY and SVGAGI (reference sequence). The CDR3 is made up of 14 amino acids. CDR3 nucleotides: TGTGCCAGCAGTTACTCGGCGGGGTCCGGGGAGCTGTTTTTT. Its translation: CASSYSAGSGELFF.

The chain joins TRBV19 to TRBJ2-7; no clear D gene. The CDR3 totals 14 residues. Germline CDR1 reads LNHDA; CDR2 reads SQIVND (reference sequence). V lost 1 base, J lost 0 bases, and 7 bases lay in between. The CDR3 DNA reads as TGTGCCAGTAGTATAGGCGATGACTCCTACGAGCAGTACTTC. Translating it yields CASSIGDDSYEQYF.

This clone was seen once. This chain's CDR3 is CASRDRGHQPQHF. CDR3 bases: TGTGCCAGCAGGGACAGGGGGCATCAGCCCCAGCATTTT. The genes are TRBV28 and TRBJ1-5; 11 bases map to TRBD1. Germline trimming cut 6 bases from V and 5 bases from J; bases unmatched to any gene: 0. Germline V gene sequence: CDR1 MDHEN, CDR2 SYDVKM. This CDR3 spans 13 amino acids.

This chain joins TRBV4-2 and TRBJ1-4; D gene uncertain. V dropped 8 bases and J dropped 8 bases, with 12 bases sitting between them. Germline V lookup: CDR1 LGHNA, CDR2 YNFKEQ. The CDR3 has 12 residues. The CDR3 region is CASSTLGEKLFF. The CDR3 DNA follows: TGTGCCAGCTCCACCTTGGGCGAAAAACTGTTTTTT.

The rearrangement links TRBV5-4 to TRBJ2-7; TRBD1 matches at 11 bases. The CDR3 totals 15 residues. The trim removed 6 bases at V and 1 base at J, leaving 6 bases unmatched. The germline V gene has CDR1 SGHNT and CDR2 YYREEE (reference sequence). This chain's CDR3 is CASTMDRGPSYEQYF. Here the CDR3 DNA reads TGTGCCAGCACCATGGACAGGGGGCCATCCTACGAGCAGTACTTC.

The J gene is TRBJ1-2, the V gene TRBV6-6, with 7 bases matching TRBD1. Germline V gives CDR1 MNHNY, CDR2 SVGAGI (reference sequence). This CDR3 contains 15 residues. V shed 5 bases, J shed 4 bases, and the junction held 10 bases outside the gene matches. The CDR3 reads CASSKQPGQPYGYTF. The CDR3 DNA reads TGTGCCAGCAGTAAGCAGCCGGGACAGCCCTATGGCTACACCTTC.

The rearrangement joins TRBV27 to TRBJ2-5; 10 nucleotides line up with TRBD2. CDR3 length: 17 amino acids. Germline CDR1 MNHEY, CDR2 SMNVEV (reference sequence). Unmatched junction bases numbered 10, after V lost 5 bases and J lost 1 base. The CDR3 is CASSPSILAGTQETQYF. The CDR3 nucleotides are TGTGCCAGCAGTCCCTCCATACTAGCGGGGACCCAAGAGACCCAGTACTTC.

CDR3 sequence (DNA): TGTGCCAGCGAGGGGGGGAGGGACACTGAAGCTTTCTTT. Amino acid sequence: CASEGGRDTEAFF. The V gene is TRBV18, the J gene TRBJ1-1; a weak D match, TRBD1 (6 bases). The CDR3 is made up of 13 amino acids. Germline lookup yields CDR1 KGHSH and CDR2 LQKENI. Trimming cost V 8 bases and J 3 bases, with 13 bases left between them.

CDR3 bases: TGTGCCAGCAGCTTATTGGGGGGACTCCAAGGCTATGGCTACACCTTC. Its protein product is CASSLLGGLQGYGYTF. The V and J genes are TRBV7-9 and TRBJ1-2, with TRBD1 as a possible D gene (5 bases). Trimming left V 2 bases short and J 4 bases short, with 17 bases between. The CDR3 loop spans 16 amino acids. Germline-derived CDR1 and CDR2 are SEHNR and FQNEAQ (reference sequence).

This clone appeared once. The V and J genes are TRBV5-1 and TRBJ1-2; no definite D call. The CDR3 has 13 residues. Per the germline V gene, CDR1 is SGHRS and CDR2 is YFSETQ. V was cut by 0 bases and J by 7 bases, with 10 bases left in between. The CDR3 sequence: CASSLAEASGYTF. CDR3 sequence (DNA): TGCGCCAGCAGCTTGGCTGAGGCCTCTGGCTACACCTTC. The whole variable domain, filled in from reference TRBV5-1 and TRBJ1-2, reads KAGVTQTPRYLIKTRGQQVTLSCSPISGHRSVSWYQQTPGQGLQFLFEYFSETQRNKGNFPGRFSGRQFSNSRSEMNVSTLELGDSALYLCASSLAEASGYTFGSGTRLTVV.

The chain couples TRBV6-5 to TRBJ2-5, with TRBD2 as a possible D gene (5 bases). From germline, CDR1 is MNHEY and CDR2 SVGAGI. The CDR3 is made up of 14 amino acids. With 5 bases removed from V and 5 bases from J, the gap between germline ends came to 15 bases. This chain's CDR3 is CASSEDLREETQYF. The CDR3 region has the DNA TGTGCCAGCAGTGAAGATTTGAGGGAGGAGACCCAGTACTTC.

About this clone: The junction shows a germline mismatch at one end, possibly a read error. The CDR3 DNA is TGTGCCACCAGTGATTCTTCGGACGGCTACGAGCAGTACTTC. It is translated as CATSDSSDGYEQYF. The rearrangement joins TRBV27 to TRBJ2-7; D call uncertain. Germline V gene data show CDR1 as MNHEY and CDR2 as SMNVEV (reference sequence). The CDR3 is 14 amino acids.

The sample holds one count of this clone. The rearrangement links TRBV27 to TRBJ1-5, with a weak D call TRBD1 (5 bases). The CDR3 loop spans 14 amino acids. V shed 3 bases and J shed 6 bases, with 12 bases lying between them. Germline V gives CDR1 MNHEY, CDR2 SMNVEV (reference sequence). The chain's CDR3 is CASSFLGEGQPQHF. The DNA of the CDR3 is TGTGCCAGCAGTTTCTTGGGGGAAGGTCAGCCCCAGCATTTT.

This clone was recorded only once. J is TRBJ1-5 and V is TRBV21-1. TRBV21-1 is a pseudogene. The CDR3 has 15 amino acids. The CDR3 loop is CASSKPGTDNQPQHF. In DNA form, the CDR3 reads TGTGCCAGCAGCAAACCAGGGACGGACAATCAGCCCCAGCATTTT.

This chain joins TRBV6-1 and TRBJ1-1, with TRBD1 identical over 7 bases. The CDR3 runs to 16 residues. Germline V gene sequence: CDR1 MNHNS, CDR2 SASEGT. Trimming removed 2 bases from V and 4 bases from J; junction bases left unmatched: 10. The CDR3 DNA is TGTGCCAGCAGTGAATTCCCAGGGGGAACGGGCACTGAAGCTTTCTTT. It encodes CASSEFPGGTGTEAFF.

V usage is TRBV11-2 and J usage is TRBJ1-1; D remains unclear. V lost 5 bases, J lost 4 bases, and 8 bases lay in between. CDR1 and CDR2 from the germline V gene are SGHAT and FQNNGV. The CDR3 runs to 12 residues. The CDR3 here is CASSPTGTEAFF. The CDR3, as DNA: TGTGCCAGCAGCCCAACTGGCACTGAAGCTTTCTTT.

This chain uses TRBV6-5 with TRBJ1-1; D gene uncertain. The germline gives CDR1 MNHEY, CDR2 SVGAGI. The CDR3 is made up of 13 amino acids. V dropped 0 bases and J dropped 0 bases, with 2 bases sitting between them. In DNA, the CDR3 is TGTGCCAGCAGTTACTCACTGAACACTGAAGCTTTCTTT. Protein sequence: CASSYSLNTEAFF.

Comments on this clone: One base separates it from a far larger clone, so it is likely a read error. Written as DNA, the CDR3 is TGTGCCAGCAGCTTAAGGGGGAACACTGAAGCTTTCTTT. Encoded protein: CASSLRGNTEAFF. The genes are TRBV5-4 and TRBJ1-1; D perhaps matches TRBD1 (5 bases). The germline gives CDR1 SGHNT, CDR2 YYREEE (reference sequence). Trimming took off 2 bases at V and 1 base at J, with 6 bases between the two ends. The CDR3 contains 13 residues.

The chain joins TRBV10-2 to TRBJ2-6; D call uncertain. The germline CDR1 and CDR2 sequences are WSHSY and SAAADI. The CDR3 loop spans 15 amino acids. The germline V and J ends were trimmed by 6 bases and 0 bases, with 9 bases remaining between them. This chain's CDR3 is CASSPTSSGANVLTF. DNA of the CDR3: TGCGCCAGCAGCCCAACCAGCTCTGGGGCCAACGTCCTGACTTTC.

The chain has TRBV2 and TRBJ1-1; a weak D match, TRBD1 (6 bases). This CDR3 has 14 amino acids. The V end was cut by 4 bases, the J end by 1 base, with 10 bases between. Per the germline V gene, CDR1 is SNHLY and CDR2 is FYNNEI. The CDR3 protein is CASSVWGPNTEAFF. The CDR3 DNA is TGTGCCAGCAGTGTTTGGGGGCCGAACACTGAAGCTTTCTTT. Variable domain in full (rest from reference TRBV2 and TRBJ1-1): EPEVTQTPSHQVTQMGQEVILRCVPISNHLYFYWYRQILGQKVEFLVSFYNNEISEKSEIFDDQFSVERPDGSNFTLKIRSTKLEDSAMYFCASSVWGPNTEAFFGQGTRLTVV.

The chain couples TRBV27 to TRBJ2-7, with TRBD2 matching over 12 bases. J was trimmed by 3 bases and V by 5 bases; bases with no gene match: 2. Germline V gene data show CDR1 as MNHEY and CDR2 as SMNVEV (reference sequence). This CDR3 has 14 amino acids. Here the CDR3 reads CASSGLAGLYEQYF. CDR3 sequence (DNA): TGTGCCAGCAGTGGACTAGCGGGGCTCTACGAGCAGTACTTC.

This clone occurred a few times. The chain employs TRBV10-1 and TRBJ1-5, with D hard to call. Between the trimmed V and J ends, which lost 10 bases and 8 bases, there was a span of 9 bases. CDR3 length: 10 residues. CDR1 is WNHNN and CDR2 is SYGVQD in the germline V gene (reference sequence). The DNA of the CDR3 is TGCGCCACTTGGACCAAGCCCCAGCATTTT. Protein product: CATWTKPQHF.

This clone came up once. The CDR3 sequence is CASSEAVNSPLHF. In nucleotides, the CDR3 is TGTGCCAGCAGTGAGGCGGTGAATTCACCCCTCCACTTT. The chain recombines TRBV6-5 with TRBJ1-6; no definite D call. V lost 5 bases to trimming and J lost 7 bases, with 9 bases between them. The CDR3 covers 13 residues. Germline V gene sequence: CDR1 MNHEY, CDR2 SVGAGI.

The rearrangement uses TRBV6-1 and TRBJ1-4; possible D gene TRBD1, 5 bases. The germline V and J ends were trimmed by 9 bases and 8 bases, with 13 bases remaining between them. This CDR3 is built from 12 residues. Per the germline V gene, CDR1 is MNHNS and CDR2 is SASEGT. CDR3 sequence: CASRGEVEKLFF. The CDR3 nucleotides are TGTGCCAGTCGGGGGGAAGTGGAAAAACTGTTTTTT.

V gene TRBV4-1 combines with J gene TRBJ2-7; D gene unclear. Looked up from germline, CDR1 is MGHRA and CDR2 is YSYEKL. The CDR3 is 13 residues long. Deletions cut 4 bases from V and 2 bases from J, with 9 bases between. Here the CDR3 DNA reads TGCGCCAGCAGCCTTAGACGGACCTACGAGCAGTACTTC. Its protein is CASSLRRTYEQYF.